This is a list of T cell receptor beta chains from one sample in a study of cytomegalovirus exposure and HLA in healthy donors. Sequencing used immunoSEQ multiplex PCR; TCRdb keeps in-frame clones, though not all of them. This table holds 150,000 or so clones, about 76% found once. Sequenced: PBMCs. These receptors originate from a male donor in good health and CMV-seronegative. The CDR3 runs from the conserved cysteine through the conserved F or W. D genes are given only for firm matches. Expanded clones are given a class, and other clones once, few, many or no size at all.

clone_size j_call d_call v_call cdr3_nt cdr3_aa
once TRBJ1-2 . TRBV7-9 TGTTCCAGCACCCTACAGGCTACTAACTATGGCTACACCTTC CSSTLQATNYGYTF
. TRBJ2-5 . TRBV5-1 TGCGCCAGCAGCGTGACAGGATCCCAAGAGACCCAGTACTTC CASSVTGSQETQYF
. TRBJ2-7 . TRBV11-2 TGTGCCAGCAGCTTAGGTTCTGACTCCTACGAGCAGTACTTC CASSLGSDSYEQYF
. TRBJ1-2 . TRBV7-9 TGTTCCAGCAGCTTAGCGGGACTGAGGAACGATGGCTACACCTTC CSSSLAGLRNDGYTF
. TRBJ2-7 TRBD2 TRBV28 TGTGCCAGCACCACCTCGTGGGGGGGTCTCTACGAGCAGTACTTC CASTTSWGGLYEQYF
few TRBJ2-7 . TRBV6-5 TGTGCCAGCAGAGAGAGGGTACACTCCTACGAGCAGTACTTC CASRERVHSYEQYF
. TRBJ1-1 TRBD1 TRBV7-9 TGTTCCAGCAGCATTACCGGGACAGAAGGATTGAGGGCTTTCTTT CSSSITGTEGLRAFF
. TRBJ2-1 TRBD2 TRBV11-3 TGTGCCAGCAGCCGTCCGGGACGGGAGGGTTCGGAGCAGTTCTTC CASSRPGREGSEQFF
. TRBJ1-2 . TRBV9 TGTGCCAGCAGCCCCTCTTTACGGGGAAGGGACTATGGCTACACCTTC CASSPSLRGRDYGYTF
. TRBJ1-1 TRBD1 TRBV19 TGTGCCAGTAGTACTCTAACAGGGGGCCTGGTAAAGACTGAAGCTTTCTTT CASSTLTGGLVKTEAFF
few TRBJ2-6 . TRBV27 TGTGCCAGCGCAACCCCCCAGGGCTCTGGGGCCAACGTCCTGACTTTC CASATPQGSGANVLTF
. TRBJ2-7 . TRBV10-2 TGCGCCAGCAGTGAACAGGACTACGAGCAGTACTTC CASSEQDYEQYF
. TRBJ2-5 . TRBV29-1 TGCAGCGTTACTGGAGGGAAAGAGACCCAGTACTTC CSVTGGKETQYF
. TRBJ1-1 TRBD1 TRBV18 TGTGCCAGCTATAGGGACAGCAATGAAGCTTTCTTT CASYRDSNEAFF
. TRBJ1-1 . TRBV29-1 TGCAGCGTCACAGGGCGGAACACTGAAGCTTTCTTT CSVTGRNTEAFF
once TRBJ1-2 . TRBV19 TGTGCCAGTTCACACGATTATGGCTACACCTTC CASSHDYGYTF
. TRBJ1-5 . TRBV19 TGTGCCAGTAGTATAGTTGGGCAGAATCAGCCCCAGCATTTT CASSIVGQNQPQHF
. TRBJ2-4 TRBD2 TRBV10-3 TGTGCCATCAGTGATGGCCGGACTAGCGAGACCAAAAACATTCAGTACTTC CAISDGRTSETKNIQYF
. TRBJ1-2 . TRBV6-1 TGTGCCAGCAGGTCCTCTGGGGGCGGTGGCTACACCTTC CASRSSGGGGYTF
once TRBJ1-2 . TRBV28 TGTGCCAGTGAGGCTAGGGGCGGACAATATGGCTACACCTTC CASEARGGQYGYTF
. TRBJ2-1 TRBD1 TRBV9 TGTGCCAGCAGCGTAGGGACAGGGGCGGAATACAATGAGCAGTTCTTC CASSVGTGAEYNEQFF
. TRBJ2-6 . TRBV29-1 TGCAGCGTTTCGAACCACTCTGGGGCCAACGGCCTGACTTTC CSVSNHSGANGLTF
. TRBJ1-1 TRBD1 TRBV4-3 TGCGCCAGCAGCCAGAACCCACAGGGGGCGGAAGCTTTCTTT CASSQNPQGAEAFF
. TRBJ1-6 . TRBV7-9 TGTGCCAGCAGCTTAATCGGGAGCTCCTATAATTCACCCCTCCACTTT CASSLIGSSYNSPLHF
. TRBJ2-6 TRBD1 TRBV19 TGTGCCAGTAGTATGGGGACAGGGGTCTTACTAGGTGGGGCCAACGTCCTGACTTTC CASSMGTGVLLGGANVLTF
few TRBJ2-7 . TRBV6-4 TGTGCCAGCAGTCCTTCCTATACAGGGAAGTCTTACGAGCAGTACTTC CASSPSYTGKSYEQYF
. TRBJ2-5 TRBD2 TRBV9 TGTGCCAGCAGCGTAGATTCCGGGAGGGAGCAGTACTTC CASSVDSGREQYF
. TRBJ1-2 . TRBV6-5 TGTGCCAGCAGAAGATCGACAAAGAACTATGGCTACACCTTC CASRRSTKNYGYTF
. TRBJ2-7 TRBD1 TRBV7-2 TGTGCCAGCAGCCAGCGGACAGGGGGGACCTACGAGCAGTACTTC CASSQRTGGTYEQYF
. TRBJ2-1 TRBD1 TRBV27 TGTGCCAGCAGGCAGGGACAGGGCGCCTACAATGAGCAGTTCTTC CASRQGQGAYNEQFF
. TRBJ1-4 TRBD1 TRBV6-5 TGTGCCAGCGGCCGGGGACAGGGGGTGGGAAAACTGTTTTTT CASGRGQGVGKLFF
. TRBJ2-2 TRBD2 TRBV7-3 TGTGCCAGCAGCTCGAGACTAGCGGACGGGGAGCTGTTTTTT CASSSRLADGELFF
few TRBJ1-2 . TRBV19 TGTGCCAGTACCGAAGAGGGGGTTCCCGCCAGTTATGGCTACACCTTC CASTEEGVPASYGYTF
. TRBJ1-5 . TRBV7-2 TGTGCCAGCAGCGCAGACAGCGATCAGCCCCAGCATTTT CASSADSDQPQHF
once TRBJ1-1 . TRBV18 TGTGCCAGCTCACCACCGGGGCTGACTAACACTGAAGCTTTCTTT CASSPPGLTNTEAFF
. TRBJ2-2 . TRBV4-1 TGCGCCAGCAGCCAAGAGTGGCAGAAGAACACCGGGGAGCTGTTTTTT CASSQEWQKNTGELFF
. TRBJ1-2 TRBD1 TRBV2 TGTGCCAGCAGTCTTGGACAGGGTCGCTACACCTTC CASSLGQGRYTF
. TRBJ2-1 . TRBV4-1 TGCGCCAGCAGCCAAGACAGCGAGAGCTCCTACAATGAGCAGTTCTTC CASSQDSESSYNEQFF